The 4 T cell receptor beta chains presented below share a single source sample, sequenced in a study of T-cell memory formation after mild COVID-19. TCRdb independently ran MiXCR on the 5' RACE reads; one entry per CDR3 protein. The repertoire includes hundreds of thousands of distinct CDR3 sequences, roughly 17% of them detected once, and around 11% sits in the top ten. The sequenced material came from PBMCs or a T cell subset sorted from them (not recorded which). The origin of the receptors is an adult woman who had mild COVID-19 (a few samples of this study predate the infection). Cell type and time point are not known.

The gene calls are TRBV5-1 and TRBJ2-7; a weak D match, TRBD1 (5 bases). This CDR3 contains 14 residues. Germline CDR1 is SGHRS and CDR2 is YFSETQ. Trimming left V 4 bases short and J 4 bases short, with 15 bases between. The DNA of the CDR3 is TGCGCCAGCAGCGCAGACCTCCAGGGTTACGAGCAGTACTTC. Protein product: CASSADLQGYEQYF.

This chain links TRBV6-1 with TRBJ2-1, with 10 bases fitting TRBD2. The CDR3 totals 14 residues. The junction had 2 bases not matched to a gene; V was cut back by 6 bases and J by 3 bases. CDR1 and CDR2 from the germline V gene are MNHNS and SASEGT. The CDR3 DNA is TGTGCCAGCAGCGGACTAGCGGACTACAATGAGCAGTTCTTC. Translating it yields CASSGLADYNEQFF.

This clonotype occurred a few times. The chain couples TRBV6-5 to TRBJ1-1; 8 positions agree with TRBD1. V was pared by 5 bases and J by 5 bases, with 10 bases of the junction left unmatched. Per germline, CDR1 MNHEY and CDR2 SVGAGI. The CDR3 runs to 15 residues. In DNA, the CDR3 is TGTGCCAGCAGTGACCCAGGGGGCGGGTATACTGAAGCTTTCTTT. Translation: CASSDPGGGYTEAFF.

In the case of this clonotype: Sequence at one end of the junction differs from germline and may be a read error. This chain joins TRBV29-1 and TRBJ2-1; no firm D call. The CDR3 loop spans 11 amino acids. CDR1 is SQVTM and CDR2 is ANQGSEA in the germline V gene. CDR3 loop: CSVEGLSKTYF. The CDR3 DNA follows: TGCAGCGTTGAAGGGTTGAGCAAAACCTACTTC.